This T cell receptor (beta chain) was recorded in a study of long-term antiretroviral therapy in people with HIV. On the study more broadly: The earliest samples predate the 2015 immediate-ART recommendation by about a decade. Study observations and caveats: Post-ART, diversity grew, though it stayed under transplant donor control levels. When set beside controls, HIV repertoires had CDR3 length ranges that were narrower. Data on ART adherence, viral resistance or therapy changes were unavailable.

To note about this clone: Its antigen remains unknown.

Assay version v3.0 of immunoSEQ was used, and it was run at survey level. Measured with immunoSEQ multiplex PCR; TCRdb has only the in-frame clones, and not every one. The sample comprises approximately 20,000 clones, approximately 84% of which are singletons, and about 8.6% rests with the top ten. This CDR3 is built from 15 residues. Germline V gene data show CDR1 as SGHRS and CDR2 as YFSETQ. Deletions cut 4 bases from V and 2 bases from J, with 15 bases between. Sequenced material: unsorted PBMCs, taken 0.9 years after starting antiretroviral therapy. This TCR was sampled from a young man with HIV. The rearrangement joins TRBV5-1 to TRBJ1-1; D is undetermined. CDR3 sequence: CASSPSRGGNTEAFF. The CDR3 DNA sequence: TGCGCCAGCAGCCCCTCGCGGGGAGGTAACACTGAAGCTTTCTTT.